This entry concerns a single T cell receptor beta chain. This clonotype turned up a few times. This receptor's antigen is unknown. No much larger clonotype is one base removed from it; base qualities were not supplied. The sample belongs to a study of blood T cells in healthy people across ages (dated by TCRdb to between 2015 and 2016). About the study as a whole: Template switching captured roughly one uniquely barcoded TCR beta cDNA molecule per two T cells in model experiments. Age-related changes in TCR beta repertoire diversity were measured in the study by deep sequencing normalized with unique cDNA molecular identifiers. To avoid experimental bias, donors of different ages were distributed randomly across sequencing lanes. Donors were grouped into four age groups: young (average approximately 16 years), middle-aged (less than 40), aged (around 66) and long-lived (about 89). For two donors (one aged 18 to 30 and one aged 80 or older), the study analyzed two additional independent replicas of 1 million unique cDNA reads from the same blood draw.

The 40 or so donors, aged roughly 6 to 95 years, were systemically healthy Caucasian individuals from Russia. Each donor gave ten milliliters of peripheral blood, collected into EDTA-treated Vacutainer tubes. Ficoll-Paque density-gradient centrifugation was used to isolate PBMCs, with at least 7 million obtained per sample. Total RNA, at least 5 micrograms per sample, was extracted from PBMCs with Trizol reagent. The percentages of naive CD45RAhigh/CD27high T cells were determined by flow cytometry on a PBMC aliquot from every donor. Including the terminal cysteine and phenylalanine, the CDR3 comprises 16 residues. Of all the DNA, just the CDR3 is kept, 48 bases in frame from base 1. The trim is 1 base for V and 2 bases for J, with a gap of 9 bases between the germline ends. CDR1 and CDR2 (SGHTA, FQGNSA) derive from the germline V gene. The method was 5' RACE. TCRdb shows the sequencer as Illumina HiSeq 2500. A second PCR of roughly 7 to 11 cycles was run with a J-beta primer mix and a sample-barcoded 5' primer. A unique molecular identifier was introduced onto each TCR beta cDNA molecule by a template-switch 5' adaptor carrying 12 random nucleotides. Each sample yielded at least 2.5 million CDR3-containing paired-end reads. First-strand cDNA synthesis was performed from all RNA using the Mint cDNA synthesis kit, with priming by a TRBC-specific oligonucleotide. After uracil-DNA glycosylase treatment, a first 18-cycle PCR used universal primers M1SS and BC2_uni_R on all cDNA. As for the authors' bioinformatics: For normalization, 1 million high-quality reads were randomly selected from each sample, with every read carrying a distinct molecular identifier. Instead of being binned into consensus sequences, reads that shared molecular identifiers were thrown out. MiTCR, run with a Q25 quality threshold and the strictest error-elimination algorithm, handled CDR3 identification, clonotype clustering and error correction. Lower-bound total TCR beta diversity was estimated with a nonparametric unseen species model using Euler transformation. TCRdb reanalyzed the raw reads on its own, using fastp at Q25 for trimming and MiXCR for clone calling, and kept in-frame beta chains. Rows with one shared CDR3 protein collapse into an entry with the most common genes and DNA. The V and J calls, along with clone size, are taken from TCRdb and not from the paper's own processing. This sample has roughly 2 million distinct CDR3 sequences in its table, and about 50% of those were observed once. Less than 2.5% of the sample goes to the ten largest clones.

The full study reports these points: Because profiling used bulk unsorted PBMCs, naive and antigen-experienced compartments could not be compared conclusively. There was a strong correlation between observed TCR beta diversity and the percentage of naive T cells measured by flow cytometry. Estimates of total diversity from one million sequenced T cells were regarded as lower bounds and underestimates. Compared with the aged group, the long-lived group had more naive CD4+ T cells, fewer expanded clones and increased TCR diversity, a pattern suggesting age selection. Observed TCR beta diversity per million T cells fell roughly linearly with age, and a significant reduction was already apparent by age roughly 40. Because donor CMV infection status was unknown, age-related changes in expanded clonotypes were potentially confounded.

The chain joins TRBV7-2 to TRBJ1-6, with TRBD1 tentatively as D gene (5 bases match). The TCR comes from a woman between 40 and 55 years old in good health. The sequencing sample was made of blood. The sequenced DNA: TGTGCCAGCAGCTTAGATGGGGGGGCCTATAATTCACCCCTCCACTTT. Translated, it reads CASSLDGGAYNSPLHF.